Following are 10 T cell receptor beta chains from one sample sequenced in a study of CD8+ T cells in alopecia areata. Treatment in this sample: oral pan-JAK inhibitor, 5-10 mg twice daily. After isolation, RNA underwent reverse transcription to generate cDNA as the sequencing template. Profiled with immunoSEQ multiplex PCR; TCRdb holds only in-frame clones, not every one. The data hold about 120,000 clones, with around 56% observed a single time. The sample was CD4+ T cells sorted from blood, taken at week 4, from a patient treated with tofacitinib. These TCRs come from a human donor with alopecia areata.

With respect to this clone: The sample holds other DNA sequences that translate to the same CDR3. The gene calls are TRBV30 and TRBJ2-2; TRBD1 matches at 9 bases. Germline CDR1 GTSNPN, CDR2 SVGIG (reference sequence). This CDR3 is 15 amino acids long. Losses at the gene ends were 0 bases for V and 3 bases for J; bases not matched to a gene: 2. The CDR3 bases are TGTGCCTGGAGTGTACGGGACAGGGACACCGGGGAGCTGTTTTTT. This gives the protein CAWSVRDRDTGELFF. The whole variable domain, remainder taken from reference TRBV30 and TRBJ2-2, is SQTIHQWPATLVQPVGSPLSLECTVEGTSNPNLYWYRQAAGRGLQLLFYSVGIGQISSEVPQNLSASRPQDRQFILSSKKLLLSDSGFYLCAWSVRDRDTGELFFGEGSRLTVL.

This clone turned up a few times. The V call is TRBV29-1, the J call TRBJ1-1; D uncertain. V was shortened by 3 bases and J by 1 base, with 9 bases between the two germline ends. Germline V gene lookup returns CDR1 SQVTM and CDR2 ANQGSEA. The CDR3 is made up of 13 amino acids. CDR3 residues: CSVEEFGNTEAFF. In DNA form, the CDR3 reads TGCAGCGTTGAGGAGTTTGGGAACACTGAAGCTTTCTTT.

CDR3 coding DNA: TGCGCCAGCAGTGAGTTAGGGGGGGGGAGCACAGATACGCAGTATTTT. Its translation: CASSELGGGSTDTQYF. J is TRBJ2-3 and V is TRBV10-1; a possible D gene is TRBD2 (7 bases). CDR1 WNHNN and CDR2 SYGVQD come from the germline V gene (reference sequence). Trimming took off 1 base at V and 0 bases at J, with 11 bases between the two ends. The CDR3 totals 16 residues.

The J gene is TRBJ1-1, the V gene TRBV7-2; D gene unclear. This CDR3 comprises 13 residues. Deletions cut 2 bases from V and 2 bases from J, with 6 bases between. Germline CDR1 and CDR2: SGHTA and FQGNSA. CDR3 sequence (DNA): TGTGCCAGCAGCTTATCCGGAAACACTGAAGCTTTCTTT. It specifies CASSLSGNTEAFF.

This clone was detected only a few times. The chain has TRBV10-3 and TRBJ2-2; D may be TRBD2 (6 bases). V was clipped by 8 bases and J by 7 bases, with 20 bases between them. Germline V gives CDR1 ENHRY, CDR2 SYGVKD. This CDR3 has 15 amino acids. DNA for the CDR3: TGTGCCATCGATGGTAGCGGAGGACACGGCGGGGAGCTGTTTTTT. Its protein product is CAIDGSGGHGGELFF.

This clone was seen more than once but under ten times. This chain uses TRBV5-1 with TRBJ1-5, with D possibly TRBD1 on 6 matching bases. V dropped 1 base and J dropped 6 bases, with 17 bases sitting between them. The CDR3 length is 16 residues. The germline gives CDR1 SGHRS, CDR2 YFSETQ. The CDR3 DNA is TGCGCCAGCAGCTTGACTCTACAGGGCACCGGTCAGCCCCAGCATTTT. Translated: CASSLTLQGTGQPQHF.

V is TRBV9 and J is TRBJ1-1; D remains unclear. Trimming pared 0 bases from V and 4 bases from J, leaving 13 bases between. CDR3 length: 15 amino acids. Per the germline V gene, CDR1 is SGDLS and CDR2 is YYNGEE. CDR3 coding DNA: TGTGCCAGCAGCGTAGCGGCTCAGTGGGGCACTGAAGCTTTCTTT. It is translated as CASSVAAQWGTEAFF.

V is TRBV30 and J is TRBJ1-5; D not resolved. Germline CDR1 reads GTSNPN; CDR2 reads SVGIG (reference sequence). V was trimmed by 1 base and J by 3 bases, leaving 10 bases between them. The CDR3 covers 14 residues. This CDR3 reads CAWSGKQSNQPQHF. DNA of the CDR3: TGTGCCTGGAGTGGAAAACAGTCCAATCAGCCCCAGCATTTT. The whole variable domain, filled in from reference TRBV30 and TRBJ1-5, reads SQTIHQWPATLVQPVGSPLSLECTVEGTSNPNLYWYRQAAGRGLQLLFYSVGIGQISSEVPQNLSASRPQDRQFILSSKKLLLSDSGFYLCAWSGKQSNQPQHFGDGTRLSIL.

This clone was seen just once. V is TRBV30 and J is TRBJ2-3; TRBD2 might be the D (6 bases). Germline V CDR1 and CDR2: GTSNPN, SVGIG (reference sequence). The ends were cut back, 2 bases at V and 4 bases at J, with 16 bases in the middle. This CDR3 is built from 15 residues. Here the CDR3 reads CAWSTPSVFPDTQYF. DNA for the CDR3: TGTGCCTGGAGTACCCCTAGCGTTTTCCCAGATACGCAGTATTTT.

The V gene is TRBV29-1, the J gene TRBJ2-5, with D perhaps TRBD1 or TRBD2 (6 bases each). Trimming removed 8 bases at V and 2 bases at J, with 18 bases between. The length of the CDR3 is 14 residues. Germline assignment: CDR1 SQVTM and CDR2 ANQGSEA. The CDR3 DNA sequence: TGCAGCTGTTCGGGGGCACAGGGTCAAGAGACCCAGTACTTC. This sequence encodes CSCSGAQGQETQYF.